The rows below give T cell receptor beta chains drawn from one sample of a study of tumor-infiltrating lymphocytes in oesophageal squamous cell carcinoma. Each CDR3 protein gets one entry after TCRdb re-called the PCR reads with MiXCR. The data show about 11,000 distinct CDR3 sequences, less than 65% seen once. The sequencing input was esophageal tumor tissue. These receptors were taken from a male donor with esophageal squamous cell carcinoma. Each CDR3 is given with its conserved first and last residue. A D gene is named only where the DNA matches it firmly. Some rows have no size entry. The others give once, few or many, or a class for an expanded clone.

>-|TRBV11-1|large|12|TRBJ2-1
CASSLASNEQFF
TGTGCCAGCAGCTTAGCGTCGAATGAGCAGTTCTTC
>TRBD1|TRBV11-2|-|12|TRBJ2-5
CASSGQGIMRFF
TGTGCCAGCAGCGGACAGGGTATAATGCGGTTCTTC
>-|TRBV7-3|-|14|TRBJ2-1
CASSPGLEGIEQFF
TGTGCCAGCAGCCCCGGACTGGAGGGCATTGAGCAGTTCTTC
>-|TRBV12-3/TRBV12-4|few|15|TRBJ2-1
CASSYGGTSYNEQFF
TGTGCCAGCAGTTACGGCGGGACATCCTACAATGAGCAGTTCTTC
>TRBD1|TRBV7-2|once|16|TRBJ2-4
CASSLATGFAKNIQYF
TGTGCCAGCAGCTTAGCGACAGGGTTCGCCAAAAACATTCAGTACTTC
>-|TRBV7-2|-|14|TRBJ2-2
CASSPHVDTGELFF
TGTGCCAGCAGCCCCCATGTGGACACCGGGGAGCTGTTTTTT
>TRBD1|TRBV7-9|-|16|TRBJ2-6
CASSTLTGTGANVLTF
TGTGCCAGCAGCACCCTGACAGGGACCGGGGCCAACGTCCTGACTTTC
>-|TRBV6-5|-|13|TRBJ2-7
CASSYSNSYEQYF
TGTGCCAGCAGTTACTCGAATTCCTACGAGCAGTACTTC
>TRBD1|TRBV5-1|-|14|TRBJ1-2
CASSSRSMTGGYTF
TGCGCCAGCAGCTCGCGTAGTATGACAGGGGGCTACACCTTC
>-|TRBV7-4|-|14|TRBJ2-5
CASSLAVTWETQYF
TGTGCCAGCAGCCTCGCGGTAACCTGGGAGACCCAGTACTTC
>-|TRBV6-6|-|14|TRBJ1-5
CASSYSSSNQPQHF
TGTGCCAGCAGTTACTCTTCGAGCAATCAGCCCCAGCATTTT
>-|TRBV24-1|once|14|TRBJ2-5
CAPTVLATQETQYF
TGTGCCCCCACGGTCCTAGCGACTCAAGAGACCCAGTACTTC
>-|TRBV7-8|-|13|TRBJ2-1
CASSSREESEQFF
TGTGCCAGCAGCAGCAGGGAGGAAAGCGAGCAGTTCTTC
>-|TRBV5-1|-|14|TRBJ2-1
CASGPELVGYEQFF
TGCGCCAGCGGCCCCGAACTAGTAGGCTACGAGCAGTTCTTC
>-|TRBV7-3|-|15|TRBJ2-1
CASSLTGQGIRAGFF
TGTGCCAGCAGCTTAACAGGCCAGGGAATAAGGGCCGGGTTCTTC
>TRBD2|TRBV6-1|-|15|TRBJ2-7
CASSQSGTPAYEQYF
TGTGCCAGCAGCCAAAGCGGGACGCCTGCCTACGAGCAGTACTTC
>-|TRBV30|-|14|TRBJ2-6
CGQGMYSGANVLTF
TGTGGGCAGGGGATGTACTCTGGGGCCAACGTCCTGACTTTC
>-|TRBV6-1|-|15|TRBJ2-7
CASSYGAGRPYEQYF
TGTGCCAGCAGTTACGGAGCGGGCCGTCCCTACGAGCAGTACTTC
>-|TRBV24-1|-|12|TRBJ2-5
CATSAVGETQYF
TGTGCCACCAGTGCCGTGGGAGAGACCCAGTACTTC
>TRBD1|TRBV18|many|15|TRBJ2-2
CASSSTGEATGELFF
TGTGCCAGCTCATCGACAGGGGAGGCCACCGGGGAGCTGTTTTTT
>TRBD2|TRBV7-9|once|15|TRBJ2-1
CASSTWTSENNEQFF
TGTGCCAGCAGTACATGGACTAGCGAGAACAATGAGCAGTTCTTC
>-|TRBV7-3|-|15|TRBJ2-6
CASSLVLSGANVLTF
TGTGCCAGCAGCTTAGTCCTCTCTGGGGCCAACGTCCTGACTTTC
>-|TRBV5-6|many|14|TRBJ2-7
CASSPRLETYEQYF
TGTGCCAGCAGCCCAAGACTAGAAACCTACGAGCAGTACTTC
>-|TRBV7-6|-|15|TRBJ2-4
CASSLCQTPKNIQYF
TGTGCCAGCAGCTTATGCCAGACCCCCAAAAACATTCAGTACTTC
>-|TRBV6-1|few|14|TRBJ2-7
CASSRDFSSYEQYF
TGTGCCAGCTCAAGGGACTTCAGCTCCTACGAGCAGTACTTC
>-|TRBV7-2|-|13|TRBJ2-5
CASSLPVQETQYF
TGTGCCAGCAGCTTGCCAGTCCAAGAGACCCAGTACTTC
>-|TRBV29-1|-|13|TRBJ2-7
CSVSLVRDYEQYF
TGCAGCGTGTCGTTGGTCAGGGACTACGAGCAGTACTTC
>-|TRBV5-4|-|15|TRBJ2-3
CASSLFWDGADTQYF
TGTGCCAGCAGCTTGTTCTGGGACGGGGCAGATACGCAGTATTTT
>-|TRBV7-9|-|16|TRBJ2-7
CASSLGPWGLEARQYF
TGTGCCAGCAGCTTAGGACCTTGGGGACTTGAGGCGCGGCAGTACTTC
>TRBD1|TRBV6-1|-|15|TRBJ2-3
CASRNRGASTDTQYF
TGTGCCAGCAGAAACAGGGGGGCAAGCACAGATACGCAGTATTTT
>TRBD2|TRBV12-3/TRBV12-4|-|16|TRBJ2-5
CASNFGTSGSTETQYF
TGTGCCAGCAACTTCGGGACTAGCGGGAGCACAGAGACCCAGTACTTC
>TRBD1|TRBV7-3|large|16|TRBJ2-1
CASSLNLDRGSDEQFF
TGTGCCAGCAGCTTAAATCTGGACAGGGGCTCCGATGAGCAGTTCTTC
>TRBD2|TRBV6-1|-|14|TRBJ2-1
CASIKDPGLAKQFF
TGTGCCAGCATCAAAGATCCGGGACTAGCTAAGCAGTTCTTC
>TRBD1|TRBV12-3/TRBV12-4|-|15|TRBJ1-5
CASRSDRWDNQPQHF
TGTGCCAGCAGATCGGACAGGTGGGACAATCAGCCCCAGCATTTT
>-|TRBV11-2|-|15|TRBJ2-3
CASSLVGGREDTQYF
TGTGCCAGCAGCTTAGTTGGGGGGCGGGAAGATACGCAGTATTTT
>-|TRBV6-2/TRBV6-3|-|16|TRBJ1-2
CASRRSGTAINYGYTF
TGTGCCAGCAGGAGATCCGGGACGGCAATCAACTATGGCTACACCTTC
>-|TRBV7-6|-|14|TRBJ2-7
CASSLFKELNEQYF
TGTGCCAGCAGCTTATTCAAGGAGCTTAACGAGCAGTACTTC
>-|TRBV7-2|-|14|TRBJ2-5
CASSTGPVGETQYF
TGTGCCAGCAGCACCGGACCAGTCGGGGAGACCCAGTACTTC
>-|TRBV28|-|15|TRBJ2-7
CASRGRSAGEREQYF
TGTGCCAGCAGGGGGCGCTCGGCTGGTGAACGTGAGCAGTACTTC
>TRBD2|TRBV15|many|14|TRBJ2-1
CATSRDLTSGEQFF
TGTGCCACCAGCAGAGATTTAACTAGCGGTGAGCAGTTCTTC
>-|TRBV7-8|few|13|TRBJ2-5
CASSFSGQETQYF
TGTGCCAGCAGCTTTTCTGGGCAAGAGACCCAGTACTTC
>TRBD2|TRBV12-3/TRBV12-4|-|13|TRBJ2-1
CASRSGDNNEQFF
TGTGCCAGCCGTAGCGGGGACAACAATGAGCAGTTCTTC
>TRBD1|TRBV11-2|medium-sized|17|TRBJ2-2
CASSPGAGQDYTGELFF
TGTGCCAGCAGCCCAGGCGCGGGACAGGATTACACCGGGGAGCTGTTTTTT
>-|TRBV5-4|many|13|TRBJ2-5
CASSGVTYNEQYF
TGTGCCAGCAGCGGAGTAACCTACAATGAGCAGTACTTC
>-|TRBV7-2|-|13|TRBJ2-7
CASSLGTEYEQYF
TGTGCCAGCAGCTTAGGGACAGAATACGAGCAGTACTTC
>TRBD2|TRBV7-2|-|15|TRBJ2-1
CASSHRTSGSGEQFF
TGTGCCAGCAGCCACCGGACTAGCGGGTCGGGTGAGCAGTTCTTC
>-|TRBV7-6|few|14|TRBJ2-1
CASSLAGVYNEQFF
TGTGCCAGCAGCTTAGCGGGTGTCTACAATGAGCAGTTCTTC
>TRBD2|TRBV7-6|-|16|TRBJ2-3
CASSTRLAGAADTQYF
TGTGCCAGCAGCACTAGACTAGCGGGAGCGGCAGATACGCAGTATTTT
>-|TRBV7-6|-|15|TRBJ2-3
CASSLGWAEADTQYF
TGTGCCAGCAGCTTAGGGTGGGCGGAAGCAGATACGCAGTATTTT
>-|TRBV7-6|-|14|TRBJ2-7
CASSFTGVAYEQYF
TGTGCCAGCTCATTCACGGGAGTCGCCTACGAGCAGTACTTC
>TRBD1|TRBV7-6|-|17|TRBJ2-3
CASSSLGGQENTDTQYF
TGTGCCAGCAGCTCGCTGGGGGGACAGGAGAACACAGATACGCAGTATTTT
>TRBD2|TRBV7-4|few|16|TRBJ2-1
CASSYLLAGGLNEQFF
TGTGCCAGCAGCTACCTACTAGCGGGGGGGCTCAATGAGCAGTTCTTC